This T cell receptor beta chain was captured in a study of blood T cell repertoires in COVID-19. The wider study: Acute and convalescent COVID-19 specimens originated in the United States, Italy and Spain. T cells, B-cell-depleted T cells, or PBMCs provided the cDNA or gDNA that served as material.

Original handling: Reference gene primer amplification gave estimated nucleated cell counts. Measured with immunoSEQ multiplex PCR; TCRdb has only the in-frame clones, and not every one. Clonal size and the V and J genes are those of that table, whereas D and trimming came from the DNA. The sample yields roughly 140,000 clones, over 65% seen once. From germline, CDR1 is LGHDT and CDR2 YNNKEL (reference sequence). Deletions cut 2 bases from V and 8 bases from J, with 18 bases between. The CDR3 contains 16 residues. The specimen sequenced was peripheral blood. This chain links TRBV3-1 (or the pseudogene TRBV3-2) with TRBJ1-4; D might be TRBD1 (6 bases). This TCR came from a man aged 65-85 years with acute or convalescent COVID-19. CDR3 sequence (DNA): TGTGCCAGCAGCCAATCCTTCAGGGGCGAGGGGGAAAAACTGTTTTTT. This codes for CASSQSFRGEGEKLFF.